These T cell receptor beta chains were read from a single sample in a study of blood T cell repertoires in COVID-19. Some clones are missing from TCRdb's copy, which holds only in-frame ones; the method was immunoSEQ multiplex PCR. The table lists tens of thousands of clones, approximately 90% of them singletons. Sequenced sample: peripheral blood. Receptors were obtained from a human donor in a cohort sampled during active COVID-19. Both conserved end residues are part of each CDR3. D genes are given only for firm matches. Not every row has a clone size; where given, it reads once, few, many or a size class.

J	size	D	V	CDR3	DNA
TRBJ1-2	.	TRBD1	TRBV29-1	CSAGDRGDYGYTF	TGCAGCGCCGGGGACAGGGGGGACTATGGCTACACCTTC
TRBJ2-1	few	TRBD1	TRBV6-5	CASSYRGTVSYNEQFF	TGTGCCAGCAGTTATAGGGGGACAGTCTCCTACAATGAGCAGTTCTTC
TRBJ2-1	.	.	TRBV28	CASTRNGGHEQFF	TGTGCCAGCACCCGGAACGGCGGGCATGAGCAGTTCTTC
TRBJ2-5	.	.	TRBV20-1	CSASYGVPGRETQYF	TGCAGTGCTAGTTACGGGGTCCCAGGTAGGGAGACCCAGTACTTC
TRBJ2-3	.	.	TRBV6-6	CASSSRGTDTQYF	TGTGCCAGCAGTTCCCGGGGGACAGATACGCAGTATTTT
TRBJ2-7	.	.	TRBV2	CASSGTAIGPYF	TGTGCCAGCAGTGGGACAGCCATTGGCCCCTACTTC
TRBJ2-5	once	.	TRBV19	CASSLTLPGLSRETQYF	TGTGCCAGTAGTCTAACACTCCCGGGACTGTCGAGGGAGACCCAGTACTTC
TRBJ1-5	.	.	TRBV5-1	CASSLAPGNQPQHF	TGCGCCAGCAGCTTGGCCCCAGGGAATCAGCCCCAGCATTTT
TRBJ1-6	few	.	TRBV6-6	CASTVERAGSPLHF	TGTGCCAGCACGGTTGAGAGGGCCGGTTCACCCCTCCACTTT
TRBJ1-1	.	.	TRBV27	CATRDMNTEAFF	TGTGCCACCCGGGACATGAACACTGAAGCTTTCTTT
TRBJ2-1	.	TRBD2	TRBV2	CASSRLPSGSYNEQFF	TGTGCCAGCAGTCGACTACCTAGCGGGAGTTACAATGAGCAGTTCTTC
TRBJ2-2	.	TRBD2	TRBV2	CASSGFSGGSTGELFF	TGTGCCAGCAGTGGTTTTAGCGGGGGGTCCACCGGGGAGCTGTTTTTT
TRBJ2-3	few	.	TRBV12-3/TRBV12-4	CASRVSGTDTQYF	TGTGCCAGCAGAGTCAGCGGCACAGATACGCAGTATTTT
TRBJ2-7	.	.	TRBV28	CASSWAGWYEQYF	TGTGCCAGTAGCTGGGCAGGGTGGTACGAGCAGTACTTC
TRBJ1-4	.	.	TRBV19	CASSIGRGTSELFF	TGTGCCAGTAGTATAGGAAGGGGCACGTCGGAACTGTTTTTT
TRBJ2-4	once	.	TRBV21-1	CASSIKVETLLAKNIQYF	TGTGCCAGCAGCATTAAGGTTGAGACTTTACTAGCCAAAAACATTCAGTACTTC
TRBJ2-1	.	.	TRBV11-1	CASSDTRRSKQFF	TGTGCCAGCAGCGACACAAGGAGGAGTAAGCAGTTCTTC
TRBJ2-5	once	.	TRBV6-5	CASSLDPNQETQYF	TGTGCCAGCAGCCTAGACCCGAACCAAGAGACCCAGTACTTC
TRBJ2-6	.	TRBD1	TRBV4-2	CASSQDWTGRSSGANVLTF	TGTGCCAGCAGCCAAGATTGGACAGGGCGGTCCTCTGGGGCCAACGTCCTGACTTTC
TRBJ1-1	.	.	TRBV5-1	CASSYGTADEAFF	TGCGCCAGCAGCTACGGCACGGCGGATGAAGCTTTCTTT
TRBJ2-7	.	TRBD1	TRBV6-5	CASRRQGTGEQYF	TGTGCCAGCAGGCGACAGGGGACCGGCGAGCAGTACTTC
TRBJ2-3	.	.	TRBV28	CASSDRASLPDTQYF	TGTGCCAGCAGCGACCGGGCTAGCTTGCCCGATACGCAGTATTTT
TRBJ1-6	.	TRBD1	TRBV4-1	CASSQPPGEGAFNSPLHF	TGCGCCAGCAGCCAGCCCCCCGGCGAGGGGGCCTTTAATTCACCCCTCCACTTT
TRBJ2-7	few	TRBD1	TRBV7-9	CASSLGQGTYEQYF	TGTGCCAGCAGCCTCGGACAGGGTACCTACGAGCAGTACTTC
TRBJ2-3	.	TRBD2	TRBV5-4	CASSLEPSGIDTQYF	TGTGCCAGCAGCTTGGAGCCTAGCGGGATAGATACGCAGTATTTT
TRBJ1-2	few	TRBD1	TRBV29-1	CSATEGGFRGYTF	TGCAGCGCCACCGAAGGGGGCTTTAGAGGCTACACCTTC
TRBJ2-7	.	.	TRBV11-2	CASSLDLGGEQYF	TGTGCCAGCAGCTTAGATCTCGGTGGCGAGCAGTACTTC
TRBJ2-7	.	TRBD2	TRBV3-1/TRBV3-2	CASSQRDGAGEQYF	TGTGCCAGCAGCCAAAGGGATGGAGCGGGAGAGCAGTACTTC
TRBJ2-3	once	TRBD2	TRBV18	CASSPPGLAGGKDTQYF	TGTGCCAGCTCACCCCCGGGACTAGCGGGAGGTAAAGATACGCAGTATTTT